This section outlines one T cell receptor beta chain sequence together with its context. Its target is not known. An assay was performed, and its level was deep. Generated by immunoSEQ multiplex PCR, the TCRdb table keeps only in-frame clones and is missing some. This table has 180,000 or so clones, 90% to 95% appearing once. This record comes from a study of shared clonotypes between healthy human individuals. As for the study in general: CD4 naive and memory got three plates each, CD8 naive two, CD8 memory one. Study-level results: Clonotype sharing levels among donors were expected to vary with sequencing depth.

CDR3 size: 15 residues. Trimming pared 3 bases from V and 2 bases from J, leaving 11 bases between. Germline V CDR1 and CDR2: MDHEN, SYDVKM. This TCR came from a woman in her twenties or thirties in good health. The sequenced sample consisted of naive CD4+ T cells sorted from blood. The sample's subset: CD45RA+ positively selected. This chain links TRBV28 with TRBJ1-5, with D unresolved. CDR3 nucleotide sequence: TGTGCCAGCAGTTTGCCCGGTGGGGGCAATCAGCCCCAGCATTTT. Amino acid sequence: CASSLPGGGNQPQHF.